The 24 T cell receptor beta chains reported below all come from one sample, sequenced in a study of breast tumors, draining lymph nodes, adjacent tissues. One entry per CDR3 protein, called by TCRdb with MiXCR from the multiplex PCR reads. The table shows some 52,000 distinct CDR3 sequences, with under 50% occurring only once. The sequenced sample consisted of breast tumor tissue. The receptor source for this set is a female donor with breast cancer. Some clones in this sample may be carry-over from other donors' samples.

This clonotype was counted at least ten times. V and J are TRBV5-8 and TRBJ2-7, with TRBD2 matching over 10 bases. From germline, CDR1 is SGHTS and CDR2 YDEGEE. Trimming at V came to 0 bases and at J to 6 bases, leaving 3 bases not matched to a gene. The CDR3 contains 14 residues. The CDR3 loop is CASSLEGTSAEQYF. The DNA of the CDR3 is TGTGCCAGCAGCTTGGAGGGGACTAGCGCCGAGCAGTACTTC. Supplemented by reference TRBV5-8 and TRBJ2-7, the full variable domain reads EAGVTQSPTHLIKTRGQQATLRCSPISGHTSVYWYQQALGLGLQFLLWYDEGEERNRGNFPPRFSGRQFPNYSSELNVNALELEDSALYLCASSLEGTSAEQYFGPGTRLTVT.

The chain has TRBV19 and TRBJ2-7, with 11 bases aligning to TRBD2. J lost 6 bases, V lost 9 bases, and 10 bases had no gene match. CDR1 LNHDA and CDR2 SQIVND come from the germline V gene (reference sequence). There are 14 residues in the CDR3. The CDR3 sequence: CASLRTSGSPEQYF. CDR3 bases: TGTGCCAGCCTGAGAACTAGCGGGAGCCCCGAGCAGTACTTC.

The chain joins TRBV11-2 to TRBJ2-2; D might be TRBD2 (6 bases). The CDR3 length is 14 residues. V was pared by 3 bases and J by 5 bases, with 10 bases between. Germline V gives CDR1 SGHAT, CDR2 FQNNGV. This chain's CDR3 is CASSFGGSTGELFF. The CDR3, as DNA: TGTGCCAGCAGCTTCGGGGGAAGTACCGGGGAGCTGTTTTTT.

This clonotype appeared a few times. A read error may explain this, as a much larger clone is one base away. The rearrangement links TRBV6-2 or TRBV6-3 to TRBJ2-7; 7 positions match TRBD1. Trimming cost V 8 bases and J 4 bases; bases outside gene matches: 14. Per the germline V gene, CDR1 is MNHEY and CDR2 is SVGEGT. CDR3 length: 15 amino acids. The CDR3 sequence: CASGNLTGVSYEQYF. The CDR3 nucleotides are TGTGCCAGCGGAAACCTCACAGGGGTCTCGTACGAGCAGTACTTC.

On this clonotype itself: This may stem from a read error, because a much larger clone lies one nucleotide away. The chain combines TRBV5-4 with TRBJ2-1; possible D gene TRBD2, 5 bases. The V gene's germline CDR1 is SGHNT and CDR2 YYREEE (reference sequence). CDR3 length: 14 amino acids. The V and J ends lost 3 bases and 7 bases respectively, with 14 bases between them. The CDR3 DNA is TGTGCCAGCAGCTCAAGGACTCCACGGAATGAGCAGTTCTTC. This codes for CASSSRTPRNEQFF.

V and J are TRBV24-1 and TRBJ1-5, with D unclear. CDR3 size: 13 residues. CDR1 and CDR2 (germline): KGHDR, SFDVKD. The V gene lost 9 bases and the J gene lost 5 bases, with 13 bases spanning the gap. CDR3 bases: TGTGCCACCGAAGACCGGGAGGATCAGCCCCAGCATTTT. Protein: CATEDREDQPQHF.

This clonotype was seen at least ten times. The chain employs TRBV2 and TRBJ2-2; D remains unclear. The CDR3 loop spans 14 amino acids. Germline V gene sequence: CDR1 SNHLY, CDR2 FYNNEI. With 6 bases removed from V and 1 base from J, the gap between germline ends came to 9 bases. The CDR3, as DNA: TGTGCCAGCAGGGCCGACTTGAACACCGGGGAGCTGTTTTTT. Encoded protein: CASRADLNTGELFF. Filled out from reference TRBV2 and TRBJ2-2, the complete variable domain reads EPEVTQTPSHQVTQMGQEVILRCVPISNHLYFYWYRQILGQKVEFLVSFYNNEISEKSEIFDDQFSVERPDGSNFTLKIRSTKLEDSAMYFCASRADLNTGELFFGEGSRLTVL.

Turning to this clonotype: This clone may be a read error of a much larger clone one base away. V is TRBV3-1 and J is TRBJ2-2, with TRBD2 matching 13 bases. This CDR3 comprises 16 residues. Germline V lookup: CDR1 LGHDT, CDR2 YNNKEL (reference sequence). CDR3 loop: CASSPPGTSGTGELLF. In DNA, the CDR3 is TGTGCCAGCAGCCCTCCCGGGACTAGCGGGACCGGGGAGCTGCTTTTT.

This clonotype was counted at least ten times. CDR3 loop: CASSLSLEVVYEQYF. As DNA, the CDR3 is TGTGCCAGCAGCTTATCCCTAGAGGTCGTTTACGAGCAGTACTTC. This rearrangement joins TRBV11-2 to TRBJ2-7; no clear D. The germline V gene has CDR1 SGHAT and CDR2 FQNNGV. The germline V and J ends were trimmed by 2 bases and 4 bases, with 15 bases remaining between them. This CDR3 has 15 amino acids. Full variable domain (remainder filled in from reference TRBV11-2 and TRBJ2-7): EAGVAQSPRYKIIEKRQSVAFWCNPISGHATLYWYQQILGQGPKLLIQFQNNGVVDDSQLPKDRFSAERLKGVDSTLKIQPAKLEDSAVYLCASSLSLEVVYEQYFGPGTRLTVT.

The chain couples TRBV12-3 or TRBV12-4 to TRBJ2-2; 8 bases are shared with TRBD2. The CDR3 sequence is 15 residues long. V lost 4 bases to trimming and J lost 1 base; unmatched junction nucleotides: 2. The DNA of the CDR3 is TGTGCCAGCAGTTATACTAGCGGGAACACCGGGGAGCTGTTTTTT. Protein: CASSYTSGNTGELFF.

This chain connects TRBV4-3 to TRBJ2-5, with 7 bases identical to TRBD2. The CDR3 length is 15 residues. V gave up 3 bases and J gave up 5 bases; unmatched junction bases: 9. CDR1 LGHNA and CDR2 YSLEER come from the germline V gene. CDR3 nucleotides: TGCGCCAGCAGCCACCTGGCGGGAGTGATGGAGACCCAGTACTTC. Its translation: CASSHLAGVMETQYF.

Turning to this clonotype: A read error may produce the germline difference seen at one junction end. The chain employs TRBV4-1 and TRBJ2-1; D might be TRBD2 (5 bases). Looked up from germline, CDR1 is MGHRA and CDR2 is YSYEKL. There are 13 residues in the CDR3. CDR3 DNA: TGTGCCAGCAGCCAAGAAGCGGCCGTATGGCAGTCCTTC. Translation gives CASSQEAAVWQSF.

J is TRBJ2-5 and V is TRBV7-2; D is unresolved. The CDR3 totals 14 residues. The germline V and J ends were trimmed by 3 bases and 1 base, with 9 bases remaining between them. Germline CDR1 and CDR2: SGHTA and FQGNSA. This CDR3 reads CASSFGRPQETQYF. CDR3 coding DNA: TGTGCCAGCAGCTTTGGTCGGCCCCAAGAGACCCAGTACTTC.

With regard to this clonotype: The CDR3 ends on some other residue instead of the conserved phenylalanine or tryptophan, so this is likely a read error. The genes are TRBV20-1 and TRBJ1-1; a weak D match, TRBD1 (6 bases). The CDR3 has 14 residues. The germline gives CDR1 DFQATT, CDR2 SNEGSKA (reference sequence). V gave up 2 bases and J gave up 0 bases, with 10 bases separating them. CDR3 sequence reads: CSARSGDMNTEAFS. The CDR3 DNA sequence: TGCAGTGCTAGATCAGGGGACATGAACACTGAAGCTTTCTCT.

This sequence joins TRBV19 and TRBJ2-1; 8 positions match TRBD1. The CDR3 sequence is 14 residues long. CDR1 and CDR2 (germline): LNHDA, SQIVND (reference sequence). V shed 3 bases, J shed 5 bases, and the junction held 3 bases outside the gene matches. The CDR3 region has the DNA TGTGCCAGTAGTATCGGGACAGGTAACAATGAGCAGTTCTTC. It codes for CASSIGTGNNEQFF.

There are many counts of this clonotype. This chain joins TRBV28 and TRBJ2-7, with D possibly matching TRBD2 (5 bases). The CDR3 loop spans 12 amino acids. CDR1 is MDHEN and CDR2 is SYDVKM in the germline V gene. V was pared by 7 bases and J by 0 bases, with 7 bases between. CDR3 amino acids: CASKTSSYEQYF. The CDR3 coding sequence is TGTGCCAGCAAAACTAGCTCCTACGAGCAGTACTTC.

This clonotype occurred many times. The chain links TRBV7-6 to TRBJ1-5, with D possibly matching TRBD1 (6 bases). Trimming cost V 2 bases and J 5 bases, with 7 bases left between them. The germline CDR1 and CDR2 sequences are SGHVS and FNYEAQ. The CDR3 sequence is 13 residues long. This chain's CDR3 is CASSLSGDQPQHF. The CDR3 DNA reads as TGTGCCAGCAGCTTATCAGGGGATCAGCCCCAGCATTTT.

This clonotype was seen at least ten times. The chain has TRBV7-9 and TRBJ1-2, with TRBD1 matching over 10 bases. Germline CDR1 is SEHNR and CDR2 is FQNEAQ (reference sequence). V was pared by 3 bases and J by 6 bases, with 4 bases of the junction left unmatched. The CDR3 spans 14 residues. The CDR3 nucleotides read TGTGCCAGCAGCTTGGGACAGGGGCCCCATGGCTACACCTTC. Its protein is CASSLGQGPHGYTF. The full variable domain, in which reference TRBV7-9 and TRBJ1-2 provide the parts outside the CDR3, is DTGVSQNPRHKITKRGQNVTFRCDPISEHNRLYWYRQTLGQGPEFLTYFQNEAQLEKSRLLSDRFSAERPKGSFSTLEIQRTEQGDSAMYLCASSLGQGPHGYTFGSGTRLTVV.

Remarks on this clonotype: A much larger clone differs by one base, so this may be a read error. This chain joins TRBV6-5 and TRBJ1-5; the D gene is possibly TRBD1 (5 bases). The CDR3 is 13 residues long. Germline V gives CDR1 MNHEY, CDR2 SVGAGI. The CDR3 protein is CASSHSGHQPQHF. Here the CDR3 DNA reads TGTGCCAGCAGTCACTCGGGACATCAGCCCCAGCATTTT.

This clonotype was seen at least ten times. The CDR3 sequence: CSVEDSGQPPYEQYF. The CDR3 DNA follows: TGCAGCGTTGAAGATTCAGGACAACCTCCCTACGAGCAGTACTTC. This chain connects TRBV29-1 to TRBJ2-7; a possible D gene is TRBD1 (5 bases). CDR1 is SQVTM and CDR2 is ANQGSEA in the germline V gene. The CDR3 covers 15 residues. Deletions cut 0 bases from V and 2 bases from J, with 14 bases between.

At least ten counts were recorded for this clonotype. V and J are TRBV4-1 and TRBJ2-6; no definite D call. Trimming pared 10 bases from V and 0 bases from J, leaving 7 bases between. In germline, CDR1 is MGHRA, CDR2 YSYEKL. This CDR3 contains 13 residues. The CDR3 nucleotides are TGCGCCACCAAGCCCTCTGGGGCCAACGTCCTGACTTTC. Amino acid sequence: CATKPSGANVLTF.

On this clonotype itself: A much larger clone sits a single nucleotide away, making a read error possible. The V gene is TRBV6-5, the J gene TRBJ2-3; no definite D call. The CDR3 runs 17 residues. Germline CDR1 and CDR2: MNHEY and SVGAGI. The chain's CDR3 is CASSHSSGGFSTDTQYF. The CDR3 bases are TGTGCCAGCAGTCACTCCTCAGGCGGATTTAGCACAGATACGCAGTATTTT.

The CDR3 DNA is TGCAGTGCTAGACCGGCGGGGACTAGCGGGACCCACACAGATACGCAGTATTTT. It translates to CSARPAGTSGTHTDTQYF. The chain links TRBV20-1 to TRBJ2-3, with 13 bases matching TRBD2. Germline CDR1 reads DFQATT; CDR2 reads SNEGSKA (reference sequence). The V and J ends lost 2 bases and 2 bases, in that order; junction bases with no gene match: 10. The CDR3 contains 18 residues.

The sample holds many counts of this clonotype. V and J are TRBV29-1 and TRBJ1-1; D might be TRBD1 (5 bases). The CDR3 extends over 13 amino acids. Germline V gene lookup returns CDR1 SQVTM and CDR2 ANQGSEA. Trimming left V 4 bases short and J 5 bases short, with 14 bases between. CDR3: CSVGRQQETEAFF. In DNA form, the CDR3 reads TGCAGCGTTGGGAGACAGCAGGAGACTGAAGCTTTCTTT.